This section outlines one T cell receptor (beta chain) sequence together with its context. Its specificity is unknown. The data stem from a study of PD-1 blockade in mismatch repair-deficient tumors. Study background: Patients had more than ten mismatch repair-deficient cancer types, all previously treated and progressing.

Assay used: immunoSEQ multiplex PCR; TCRdb lists only in-frame clones, some missing. The table has about 110,000 clones, 65% to 80% seen once. Per the germline V gene, CDR1 is LNHDA and CDR2 is SQIVND (reference sequence). The CDR3 contains 11 residues. J was trimmed by 7 bases and V by 10 bases; bases with no gene match: 5. Mismatch repair deficiency was confirmed in all patients, by PCR or immunohistochemistry. Study-wide points: Tumor-resident clones, often undetectable pretreatment in blood, expanded then contracted after pembrolizumab.

Here the sequenced sample was peripheral blood, taken more than 58 weeks after starting pembrolizumab. The chain has TRBV19 and TRBJ1-1, with 8 positions matching TRBD1. This TCR was sampled from an adult with mismatch repair-deficient cancer. The CDR3 reads CAIQGAYEAFF. CDR3 sequence (DNA): TGTGCCATCCAGGGGGCTTATGAAGCTTTCTTT.